A single sample gave rise to the 12 T cell receptor beta chains below, sequenced in a study of response to subunit inactivated influenza vaccine. TCRdb re-called the RT-PCR reads with MiXCR, one entry per CDR3 protein. The sample lists 650,000 to 700,000 distinct CDR3 sequences, about 15% seen once, with around 10% in the top ten. This material consisted of PBMCs from blood, taken 11 to 12 days after vaccination. All receptors come from a man aged 50-59 years who received an inactivated influenza vaccine.

This clonotype was observed many times. A read error may account for a junction end that differs from germline. The chain combines TRBV12-3 or TRBV12-4 with TRBJ2-3, with 7 bases identical to TRBD1. The CDR3 runs 14 residues. The CDR3 region has the DNA TGCGCCAGCAGCCGGGACAGAAGCACAGATACGCAGTATTTT. Translation gives CASSRDRSTDTQYF.

This clonotype has just a few counts. The V call is TRBV7-6, the J call TRBJ2-5, with D possibly being TRBD1 or TRBD2 (6 bases each). The germline V gene has CDR1 SGHVS and CDR2 FNYEAQ. With 7 bases removed from V and 3 bases from J, the gap between germline ends came to 15 bases. The CDR3 runs to 14 residues. This CDR3 is CASKYGGPEETQYF. The CDR3 DNA reads TGTGCCAGCAAATACGGGGGCCCCGAAGAGACCCAGTACTTC. Complete variable domain (other parts from reference TRBV7-6 and TRBJ2-5): GAGVSQSPRYKVTKRGQDVALRCDPISGHVSLYWYRQALGQGPEFLTYFNYEAQQDKSGLPNDRFSAERPEGSISTLTIQRTEQRDSAMYRCASKYGGPEETQYFGPGTRLLVL.

This clonotype was picked up many times. The chain links TRBV27 to TRBJ1-2; D is undetermined. This CDR3 contains 13 residues. Trimming removed 3 bases from V and 6 bases from J, with 11 bases in between. Germline CDR1 MNHEY, CDR2 SMNVEV (reference sequence). The CDR3 nucleotides read TGTGCCAGCAGTTTTTCCAACCTCAATGGCTACACCTTC. Residues: CASSFSNLNGYTF.

The V call is TRBV27, the J call TRBJ2-1; D tentatively fits TRBD1 or TRBD2 (5 bases each). V was shortened by 5 bases and J by 5 bases, with 22 bases between the two germline ends. From germline, CDR1 is MNHEY and CDR2 SMNVEV (reference sequence). CDR3 length equals 17 residues. CDR3 region: CASSSPPERRTNNEQFF. CDR3 in DNA: TGTGCCAGCAGTAGCCCGCCCGAGCGGAGGACAAACAATGAGCAGTTCTTC.

The gene calls are TRBV7-3 and TRBJ2-1, with 10 bases identical to TRBD2. Germline values: CDR1 SGHTA, CDR2 FQGTGA. The CDR3 has 15 residues. The V gene end was trimmed by 5 bases and the J gene end by 8 bases; junction bases not matched to a gene: 9. The chain's CDR3 is CASSPAAGGPDEQFF. The CDR3 coding sequence is TGTGCCAGCAGCCCAGCAGCGGGAGGGCCGGATGAGCAGTTCTTC.

In its sample, this clonotype was seen a few times. V gene TRBV20-1 combines with J gene TRBJ2-5; 8 positions agree with TRBD2. This CDR3 is built from 14 residues. CDR1 and CDR2 (germline): DFQATT, SNEGSKA (reference sequence). V shed 3 bases, J shed 3 bases, and the junction held 6 bases outside the gene matches. The chain's CDR3 is CSARRGAGKETQYF. As DNA, the CDR3 is TGCAGTGCTAGGCGGGGGGCGGGGAAAGAGACCCAGTACTTC.

The table lists this clonotype with many counts. The chain carries TRBV7-9 and TRBJ2-7, with D unclear. Trimming cost V 5 bases and J 6 bases, with 8 bases left between them. CDR1 and CDR2 (germline): SEHNR, FQNEAQ (reference sequence). The CDR3 runs to 11 residues. This CDR3 is CASSDDTEQYF. In DNA form, the CDR3 reads TGTGCCAGCAGCGACGACACCGAGCAGTACTTC.

The V gene is TRBV5-4, the J gene TRBJ2-1; 13 bases align to TRBD2. Unmatched junction bases numbered 7, after V lost 2 bases and J lost 5 bases. The CDR3 length is 17 residues. Germline CDR1 is SGHNT and CDR2 is YYREEE (reference sequence). The CDR3 bases are TGTGCCAGCAGCTTAGGACTAGCGGGAGCGGGGGACAATGAGCAGTTCTTC. The encoded protein is CASSLGLAGAGDNEQFF.

This rearrangement joins TRBV6-2 or TRBV6-3 to TRBJ2-1; 9 nucleotides align to TRBD1. Germline CDR1 is MNHEY and CDR2 is SVGEGT. The ends lost 0 bases at V and 6 bases at J; junction bases unmatched: 3. The CDR3 is made up of 15 amino acids. DNA for the CDR3: TGTGCCAGCAGTTACTCGGGGACAGGGAGCAATGAGCAGTTCTTC. This gives the protein CASSYSGTGSNEQFF.

This clonotype was picked up a small number of times. The genes are TRBV5-1 and TRBJ2-3; no firm D call. The CDR3 spans 13 residues. Trimming took 7 bases from V and 8 from J, leaving 17 bases between them. CDR1 is SGHRS, CDR2 YFSETQ, per germline. The CDR3 reads CASGIDMAGTQYF. The CDR3 DNA sequence: TGCGCCAGCGGCATCGACATGGCAGGTACGCAGTATTTT.

The V gene is TRBV7-9, the J gene TRBJ2-7, with a tentative D call TRBD2 (5 bases). CDR1 SEHNR and CDR2 FQNEAQ come from the germline V gene (reference sequence). The CDR3 consists of 16 residues. The ends were cut back, 5 bases at V and 3 bases at J, with 20 bases in the middle. This CDR3 is CASSPRFSREYYEQYF. The CDR3 DNA reads TGTGCCAGCAGCCCTAGGTTTTCCCGGGAATACTACGAGCAGTACTTC.

This clonotype was found many times. The chain employs TRBV10-3 and TRBJ1-1, with D perhaps TRBD1 (6 bases). V lost 6 bases and J 1 base, leaving 12 bases between the germline ends. Germline V gene lookup returns CDR1 ENHRY and CDR2 SYGVKD. The CDR3 loop spans 14 amino acids. In DNA form, the CDR3 reads TGTGCCATCAGACCAGGGGATGGGAACACTGAAGCTTTCTTT. Its translation is CAIRPGDGNTEAFF.